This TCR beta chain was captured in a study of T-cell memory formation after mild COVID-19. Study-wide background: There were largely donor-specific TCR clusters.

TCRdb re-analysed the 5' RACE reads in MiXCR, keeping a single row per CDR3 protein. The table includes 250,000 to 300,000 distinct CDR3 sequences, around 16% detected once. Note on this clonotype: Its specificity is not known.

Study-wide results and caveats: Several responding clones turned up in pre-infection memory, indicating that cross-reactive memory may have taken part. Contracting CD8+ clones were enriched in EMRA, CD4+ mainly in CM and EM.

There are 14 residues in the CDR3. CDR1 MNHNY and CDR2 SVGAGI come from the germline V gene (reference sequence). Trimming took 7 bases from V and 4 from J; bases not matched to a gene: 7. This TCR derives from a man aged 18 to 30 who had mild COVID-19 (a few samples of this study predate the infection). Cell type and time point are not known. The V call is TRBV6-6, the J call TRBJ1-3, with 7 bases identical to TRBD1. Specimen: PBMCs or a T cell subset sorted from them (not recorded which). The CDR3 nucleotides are TGTGCCAGCACGGATACAGGGGCCGGAAACACCATATATTTT. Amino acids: CASTDTGAGNTIYF.